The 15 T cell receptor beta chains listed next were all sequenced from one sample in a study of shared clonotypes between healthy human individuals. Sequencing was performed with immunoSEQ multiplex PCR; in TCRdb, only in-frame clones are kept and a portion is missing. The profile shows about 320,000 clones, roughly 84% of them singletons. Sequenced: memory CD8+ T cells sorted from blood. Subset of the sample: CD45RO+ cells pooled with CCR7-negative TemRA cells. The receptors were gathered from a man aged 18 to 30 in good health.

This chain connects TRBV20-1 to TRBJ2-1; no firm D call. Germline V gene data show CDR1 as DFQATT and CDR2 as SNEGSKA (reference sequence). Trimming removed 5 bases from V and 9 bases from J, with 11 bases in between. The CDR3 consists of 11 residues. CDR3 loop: CSAGLIAEQFF. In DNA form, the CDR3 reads TGCAGTGCTGGCTTAATCGCTGAGCAGTTCTTC.

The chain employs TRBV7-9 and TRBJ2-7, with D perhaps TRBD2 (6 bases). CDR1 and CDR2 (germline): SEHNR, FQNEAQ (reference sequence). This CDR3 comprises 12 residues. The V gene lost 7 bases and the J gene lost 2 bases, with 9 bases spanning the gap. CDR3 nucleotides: TGTGCCAGCACGGCGGGGACCTACGAGCAGTACTTC. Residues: CASTAGTYEQYF. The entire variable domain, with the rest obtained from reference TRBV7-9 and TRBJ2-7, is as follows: DTGVSQNPRHKITKRGQNVTFRCDPISEHNRLYWYRQTLGQGPEFLTYFQNEAQLEKSRLLSDRFSAERPKGSFSTLEIQRTEQGDSAMYLCASTAGTYEQYFGPGTRLTVT.

The CDR3 DNA follows: TGTGCTAGTGGTTTGGTCCCCGGGACAGGGTACTTGAACACTGAAGCTTTCTTT. As protein: CASGLVPGTGYLNTEAFF. The genes are TRBV12-5 and TRBJ1-1; 9 bases line up with TRBD1. Losses at the gene ends were 0 bases for V and 0 bases for J; bases not matched to a gene: 8. Looked up from germline, CDR1 is LGHNT and CDR2 is FRNRAP. The CDR3 extends over 18 amino acids.

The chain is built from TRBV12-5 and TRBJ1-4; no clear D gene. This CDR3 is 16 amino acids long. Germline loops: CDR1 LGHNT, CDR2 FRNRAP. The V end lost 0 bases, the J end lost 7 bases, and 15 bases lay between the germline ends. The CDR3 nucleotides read TGTGCTAGTGGTTTGGTACCGCGGGGTGAGATTGAAAAACTGTTTTTT. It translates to CASGLVPRGEIEKLFF.

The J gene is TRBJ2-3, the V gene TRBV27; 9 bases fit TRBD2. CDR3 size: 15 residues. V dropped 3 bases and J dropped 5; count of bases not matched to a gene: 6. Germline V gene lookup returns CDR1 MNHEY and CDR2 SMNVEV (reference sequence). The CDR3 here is CASSFTGLARDTQYF. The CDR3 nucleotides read TGTGCCAGCAGTTTTACGGGACTAGCAAGAGATACGCAGTATTTT.

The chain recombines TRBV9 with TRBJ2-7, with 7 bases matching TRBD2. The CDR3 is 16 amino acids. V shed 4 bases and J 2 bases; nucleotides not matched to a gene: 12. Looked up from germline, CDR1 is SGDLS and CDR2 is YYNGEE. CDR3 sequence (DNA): TGTGCCAGCAGCCATGGCCGGAAAAGCGGGACCTACGAGCAGTACTTC. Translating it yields CASSHGRKSGTYEQYF.

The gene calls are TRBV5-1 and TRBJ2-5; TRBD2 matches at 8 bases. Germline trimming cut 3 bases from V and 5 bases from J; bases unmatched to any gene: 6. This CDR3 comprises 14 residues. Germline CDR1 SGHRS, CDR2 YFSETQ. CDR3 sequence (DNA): TGCGCCAGCAGCTGGGGACTAGAATCGGAGACCCAGTACTTC. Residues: CASSWGLESETQYF.

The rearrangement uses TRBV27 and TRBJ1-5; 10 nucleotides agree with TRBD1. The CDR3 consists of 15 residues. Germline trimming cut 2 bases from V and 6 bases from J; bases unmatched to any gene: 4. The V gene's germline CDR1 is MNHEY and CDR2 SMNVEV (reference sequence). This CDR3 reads CASSLGQGVSQPQHF. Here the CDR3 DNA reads TGTGCCAGCAGTTTAGGACAGGGGGTGTCTCAGCCCCAGCATTTT.

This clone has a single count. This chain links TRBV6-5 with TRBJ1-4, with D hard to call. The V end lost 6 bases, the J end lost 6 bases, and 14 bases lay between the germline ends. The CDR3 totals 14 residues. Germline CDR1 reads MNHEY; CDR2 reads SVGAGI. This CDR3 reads CASSPLQWHEKLFF. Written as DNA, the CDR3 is TGTGCCAGCAGCCCATTACAGTGGCATGAAAAACTGTTTTTT.

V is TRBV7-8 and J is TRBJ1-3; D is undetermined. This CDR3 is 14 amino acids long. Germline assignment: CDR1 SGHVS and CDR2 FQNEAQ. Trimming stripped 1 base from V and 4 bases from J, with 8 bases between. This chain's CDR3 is CASSLGSAGNTIYF. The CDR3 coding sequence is TGTGCCAGCAGCTTAGGGTCCGCGGGAAACACCATATATTTT.

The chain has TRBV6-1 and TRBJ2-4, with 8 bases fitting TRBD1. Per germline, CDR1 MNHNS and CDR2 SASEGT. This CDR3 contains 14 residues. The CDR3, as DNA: TGTACGATCACAGGGGGACTAGCCAAAAACATTCAGTACTTC. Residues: CTITGGLAKNIQYF.

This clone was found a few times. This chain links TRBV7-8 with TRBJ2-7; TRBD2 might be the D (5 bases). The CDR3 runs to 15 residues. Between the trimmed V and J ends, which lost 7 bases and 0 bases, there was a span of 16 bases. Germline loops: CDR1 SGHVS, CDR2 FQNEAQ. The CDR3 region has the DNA TGTGCCAGCATCCGGGAAGGTCCTAGCTCCTACGAGCAGTACTTC. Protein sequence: CASIREGPSSYEQYF.

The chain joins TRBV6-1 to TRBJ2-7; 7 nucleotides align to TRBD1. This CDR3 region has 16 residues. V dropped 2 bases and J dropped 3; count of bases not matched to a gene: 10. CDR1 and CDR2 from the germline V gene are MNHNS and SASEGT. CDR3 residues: CASSEMGWGQNYEQYF. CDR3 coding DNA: TGTGCCAGCAGTGAAATGGGGTGGGGACAGAACTACGAGCAGTACTTC.

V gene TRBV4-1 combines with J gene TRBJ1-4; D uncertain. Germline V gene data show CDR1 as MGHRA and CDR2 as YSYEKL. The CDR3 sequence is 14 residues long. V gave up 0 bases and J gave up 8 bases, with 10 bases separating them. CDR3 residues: CASSQDSHGEKLFF. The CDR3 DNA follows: TGCGCCAGCAGCCAAGATTCACACGGGGAAAAACTGTTTTTT.

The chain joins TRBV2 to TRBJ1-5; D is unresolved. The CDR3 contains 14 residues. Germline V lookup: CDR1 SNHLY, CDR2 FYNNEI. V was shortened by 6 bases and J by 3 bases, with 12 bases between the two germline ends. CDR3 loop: CASSLGRDNQPQHF. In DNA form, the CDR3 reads TGTGCCAGCAGCCTCGGACGGGACAATCAGCCCCAGCATTTT.